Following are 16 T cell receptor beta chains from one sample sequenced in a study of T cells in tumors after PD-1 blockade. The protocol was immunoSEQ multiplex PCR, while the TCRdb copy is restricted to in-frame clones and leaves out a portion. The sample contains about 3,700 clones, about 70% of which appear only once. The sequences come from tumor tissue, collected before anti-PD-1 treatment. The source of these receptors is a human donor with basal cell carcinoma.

The CDR3 DNA is TGTGCCATCAGTGCTCGCGGGCGCACAGATACGCAGTATTTT. This sequence encodes CAISARGRTDTQYF. The chain carries TRBV10-3 and TRBJ2-3; D may be TRBD2 (5 bases). Trimming stripped 4 bases from V and 1 base from J, with 9 bases between. Germline CDR1 ENHRY, CDR2 SYGVKD. The CDR3 loop spans 14 amino acids.

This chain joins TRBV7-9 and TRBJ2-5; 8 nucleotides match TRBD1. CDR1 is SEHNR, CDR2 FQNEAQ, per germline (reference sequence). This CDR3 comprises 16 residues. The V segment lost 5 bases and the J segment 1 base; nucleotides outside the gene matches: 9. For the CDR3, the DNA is TGTGCCAGCAGCCCTCGGACAGGGTGGGCCCAAGAGACCCAGTACTTC. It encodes CASSPRTGWAQETQYF.

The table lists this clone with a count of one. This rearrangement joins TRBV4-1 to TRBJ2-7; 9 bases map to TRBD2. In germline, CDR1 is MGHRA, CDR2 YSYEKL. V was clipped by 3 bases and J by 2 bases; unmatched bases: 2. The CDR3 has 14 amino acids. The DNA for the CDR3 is TGCGCCAGCAGCCAGCAGCGGGGGGCCTACGAGCAGTACTTC. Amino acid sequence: CASSQQRGAYEQYF.

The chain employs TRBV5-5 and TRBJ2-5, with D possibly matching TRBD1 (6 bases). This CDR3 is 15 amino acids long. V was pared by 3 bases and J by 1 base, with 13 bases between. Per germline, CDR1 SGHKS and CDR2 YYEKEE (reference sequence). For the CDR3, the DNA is TGTGCCAGCAGCTCCGGGACAAGGGGCCAAGAGACCCAGTACTTC. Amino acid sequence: CASSSGTRGQETQYF.

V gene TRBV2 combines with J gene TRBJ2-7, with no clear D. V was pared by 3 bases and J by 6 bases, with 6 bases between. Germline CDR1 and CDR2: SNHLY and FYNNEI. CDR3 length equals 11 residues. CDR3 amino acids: CASSDMGEQYF. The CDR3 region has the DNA TGTGCCAGCAGTGACATGGGCGAGCAGTACTTC.

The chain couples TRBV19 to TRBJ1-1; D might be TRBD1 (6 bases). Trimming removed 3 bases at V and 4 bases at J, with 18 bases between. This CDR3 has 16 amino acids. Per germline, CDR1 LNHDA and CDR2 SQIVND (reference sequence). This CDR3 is CASSIGRGRIGTEAFF. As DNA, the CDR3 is TGTGCCAGTAGTATTGGGAGGGGGAGGATTGGCACTGAAGCTTTCTTT. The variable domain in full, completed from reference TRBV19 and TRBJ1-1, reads DGGITQSPKYLFRKEGQNVTLSCEQNLNHDAMYWYRQDPGQGLRLIYYSQIVNDFQKGDIAEGYSVSREKKESFPLTVTSAQKNPTAFYLCASSIGRGRIGTEAFFGQGTRLTVV.

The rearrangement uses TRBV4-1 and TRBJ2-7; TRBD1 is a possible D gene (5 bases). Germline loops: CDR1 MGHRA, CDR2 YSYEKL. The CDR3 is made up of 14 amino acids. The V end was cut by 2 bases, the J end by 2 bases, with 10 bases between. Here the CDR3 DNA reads TGCGCCAGCAGCCAATACTCAGGGACCTACGAGCAGTACTTC. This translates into CASSQYSGTYEQYF.

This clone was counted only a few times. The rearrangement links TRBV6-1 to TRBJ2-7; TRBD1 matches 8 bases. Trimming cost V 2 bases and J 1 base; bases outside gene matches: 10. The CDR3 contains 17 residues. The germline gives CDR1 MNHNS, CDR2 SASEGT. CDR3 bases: TGTGCCAGCAGTGAATTCCGATCGACAGGGGCGTCCTACGAGCAGTACTTC. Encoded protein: CASSEFRSTGASYEQYF.

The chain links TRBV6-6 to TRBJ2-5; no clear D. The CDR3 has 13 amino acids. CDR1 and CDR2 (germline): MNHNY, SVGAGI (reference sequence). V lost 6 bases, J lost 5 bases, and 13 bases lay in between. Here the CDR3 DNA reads TGTGCCAGCAGCTCCGACCGGTCCGAGACCCAGTACTTC. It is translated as CASSSDRSETQYF.

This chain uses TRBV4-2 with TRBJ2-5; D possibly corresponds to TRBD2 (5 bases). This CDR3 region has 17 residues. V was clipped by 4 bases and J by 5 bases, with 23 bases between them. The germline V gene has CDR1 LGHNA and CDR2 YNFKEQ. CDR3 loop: CASSPDGGTGKGETQYF. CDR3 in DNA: TGTGCCAGCAGCCCGGACGGTGGTACGGGGAAAGGGGAGACCCAGTACTTC.

CDR3 coding DNA: TGTGCCAGCAGAGGAATAGCGGTCCACAATGAGCAGTTCTTC. This encodes CASRGIAVHNEQFF. This chain connects TRBV28 to TRBJ2-1; D is possibly TRBD2 (6 bases). The V gene lost 6 bases and the J gene lost 5 bases, with 14 bases spanning the gap. This CDR3 contains 14 residues. The germline gives CDR1 MDHEN, CDR2 SYDVKM.

The CDR3 loop reads CATSPSEETQYF. The CDR3 DNA sequence: TGTGCCACCAGCCCCTCGGAAGAGACCCAGTACTTC. The rearrangement joins TRBV10-3 to TRBJ2-5; D remains ambiguous. In germline, CDR1 is ENHRY, CDR2 SYGVKD. The CDR3 extends over 12 amino acids. Trimming removed 10 bases from V and 3 bases from J, with 12 bases in between.

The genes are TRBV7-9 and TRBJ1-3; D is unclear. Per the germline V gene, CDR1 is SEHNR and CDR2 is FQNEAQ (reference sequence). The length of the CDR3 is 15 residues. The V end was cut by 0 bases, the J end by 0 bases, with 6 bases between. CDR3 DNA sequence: TGTGCCAGCAGCTTAGCGAACTTCTCTGGAAACACCATATATTTT. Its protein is CASSLANFSGNTIYF.

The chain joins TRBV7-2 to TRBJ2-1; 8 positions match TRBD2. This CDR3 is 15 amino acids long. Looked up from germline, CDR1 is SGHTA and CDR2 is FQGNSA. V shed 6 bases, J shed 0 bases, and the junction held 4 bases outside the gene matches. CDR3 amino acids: CASSTSGGSYNEQFF. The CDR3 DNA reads TGTGCCAGCAGTACTAGCGGAGGCTCCTACAATGAGCAGTTCTTC.

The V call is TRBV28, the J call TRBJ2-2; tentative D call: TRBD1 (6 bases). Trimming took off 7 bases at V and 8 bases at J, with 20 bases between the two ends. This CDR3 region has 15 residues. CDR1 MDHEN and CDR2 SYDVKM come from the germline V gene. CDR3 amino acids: CASTPGDRRGGELFF. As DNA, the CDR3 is TGTGCCAGCACCCCTGGTGACAGGAGAGGAGGGGAGCTGTTTTTT. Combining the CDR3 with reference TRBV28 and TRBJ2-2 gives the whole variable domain DVKVTQSSRYLVKRTGEKVFLECVQDMDHENMFWYRQDPGLGLRLIYFSYDVKMKEKGDIPEGYSVSREKKERFSLILESASTNQTSMYLCASTPGDRRGGELFFGEGSRLTVL.

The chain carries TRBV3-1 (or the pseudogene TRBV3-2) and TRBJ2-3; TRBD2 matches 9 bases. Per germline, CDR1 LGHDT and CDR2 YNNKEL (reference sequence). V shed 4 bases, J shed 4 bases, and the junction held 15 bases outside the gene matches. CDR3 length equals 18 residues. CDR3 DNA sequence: TGTGCCAGCAGCCTACTAACCACCCTTAGCGGGGGAGCAGATACGCAGTATTTT. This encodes CASSLLTTLSGGADTQYF.